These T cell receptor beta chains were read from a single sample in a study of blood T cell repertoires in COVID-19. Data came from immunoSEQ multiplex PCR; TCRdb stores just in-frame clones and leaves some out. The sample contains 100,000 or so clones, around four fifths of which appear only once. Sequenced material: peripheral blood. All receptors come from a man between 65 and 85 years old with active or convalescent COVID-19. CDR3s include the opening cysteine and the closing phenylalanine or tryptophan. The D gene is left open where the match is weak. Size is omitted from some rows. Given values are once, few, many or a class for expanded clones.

TGTGCCAGCAGCCAATATTCCAGGGCCACCGGGGAGCTGTTTTTT,CASSQYSRATGELFF,TRBV7-8,.,.,TRBJ2-2
TGTGCCTGGAGTGAACCTTCAAACGGTGGAAACACCATATATTTT,CAWSEPSNGGNTIYF,TRBV30,.,.,TRBJ1-3
TGTGCCAGCAGCCGGAGGCTACCAATTAGCGGGGGGGGCGCAGATACGCAGTATTTT,CASSRRLPISGGGADTQYF,TRBV13,.,TRBD2,TRBJ2-3
TGTGCCACCAGTGATTCCGGACAAGTTAATGAAAAACTGTTTTTT,CATSDSGQVNEKLFF,TRBV24-1,few,.,TRBJ1-4
TGTGCCAGCAGTTCACACGCGACAGGGAATAATCAGCCCCAGCATTTT,CASSSHATGNNQPQHF,TRBV28,.,TRBD1,TRBJ1-5
TGTGCCAGCAGCGTAGCACTAGCAGTAAACACCGGGGAGCTGTTTTTT,CASSVALAVNTGELFF,TRBV9,.,.,TRBJ2-2
TGTGCCAGCAGTCCAAGCGGCGCTGGCTACACCTTC,CASSPSGAGYTF,TRBV12-3/TRBV12-4,.,.,TRBJ1-2
TGTGCCAGCAGCTCCGGGACATCGGAGTTGGATACGCAGTATTTT,CASSSGTSELDTQYF,TRBV4-2,.,.,TRBJ2-3
TGCGCCAGCAGCCAAGAAGGGGCGGGACGCAACTCTGGGGCCAACGTCCTGACTTTC,CASSQEGAGRNSGANVLTF,TRBV4-3,.,.,TRBJ2-6
TGTGCCAGCAGTTCAAACAGGGGATCCCCTGAAGGCTACACCTTC,CASSSNRGSPEGYTF,TRBV7-3,.,TRBD1,TRBJ1-2
TGTGCCAGCAGGAGGACAGGGGGCGAGGAAAAACTGTTTTTT,CASRRTGGEEKLFF,TRBV27,.,TRBD1,TRBJ1-4